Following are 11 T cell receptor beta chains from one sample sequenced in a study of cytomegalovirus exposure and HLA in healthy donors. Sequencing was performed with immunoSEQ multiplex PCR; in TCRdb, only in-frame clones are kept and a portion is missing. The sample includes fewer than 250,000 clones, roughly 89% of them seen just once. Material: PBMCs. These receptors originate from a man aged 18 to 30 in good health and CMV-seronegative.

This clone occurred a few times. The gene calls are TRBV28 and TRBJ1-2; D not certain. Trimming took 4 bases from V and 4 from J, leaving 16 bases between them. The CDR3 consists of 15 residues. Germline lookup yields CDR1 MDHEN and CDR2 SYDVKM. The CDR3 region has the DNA TGTGCCAGCAGTTCCCCGTTAAGGCCGGGCTATGGCTACACCTTC. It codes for CASSSPLRPGYGYTF.

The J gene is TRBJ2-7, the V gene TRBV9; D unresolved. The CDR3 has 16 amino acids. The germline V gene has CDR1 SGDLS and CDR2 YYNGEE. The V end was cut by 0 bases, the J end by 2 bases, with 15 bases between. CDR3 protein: CASSVGWAPNTYEQYF. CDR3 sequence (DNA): TGTGCCAGCAGCGTAGGCTGGGCACCGAATACCTACGAGCAGTACTTC.

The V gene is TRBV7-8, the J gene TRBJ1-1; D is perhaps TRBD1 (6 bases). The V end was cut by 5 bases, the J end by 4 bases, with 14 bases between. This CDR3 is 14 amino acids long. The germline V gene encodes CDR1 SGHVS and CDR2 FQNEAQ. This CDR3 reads CASSPDPDSTEAFF. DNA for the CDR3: TGTGCCAGCAGCCCGGACCCGGACAGCACTGAAGCTTTCTTT.

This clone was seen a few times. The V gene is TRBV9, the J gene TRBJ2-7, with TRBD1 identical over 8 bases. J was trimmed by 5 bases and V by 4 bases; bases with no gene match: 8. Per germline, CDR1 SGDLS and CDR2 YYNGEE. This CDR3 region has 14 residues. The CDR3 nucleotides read TGTGCCAGCAGCTTCCGCGGACAGGGTCACGAGCAGTACTTC. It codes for CASSFRGQGHEQYF.

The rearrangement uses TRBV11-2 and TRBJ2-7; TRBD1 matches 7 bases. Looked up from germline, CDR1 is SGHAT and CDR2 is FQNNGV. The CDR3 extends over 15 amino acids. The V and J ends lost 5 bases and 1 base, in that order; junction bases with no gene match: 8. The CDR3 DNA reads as TGTGCCAGCAGCCCCGGCCAGGGGGTGTCCTACGAGCAGTACTTC. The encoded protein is CASSPGQGVSYEQYF.

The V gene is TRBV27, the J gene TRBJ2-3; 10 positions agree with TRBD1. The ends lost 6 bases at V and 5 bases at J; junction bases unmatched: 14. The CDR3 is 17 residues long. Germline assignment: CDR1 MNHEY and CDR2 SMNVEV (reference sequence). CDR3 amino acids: CASRSGTGVQVEDTQYF. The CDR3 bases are TGTGCCAGCAGGTCCGGGACAGGGGTTCAGGTGGAAGATACGCAGTATTTT.

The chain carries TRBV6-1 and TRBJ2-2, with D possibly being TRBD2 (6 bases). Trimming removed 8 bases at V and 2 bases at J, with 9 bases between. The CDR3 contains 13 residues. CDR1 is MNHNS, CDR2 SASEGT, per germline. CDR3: CASRRGNTGELFF. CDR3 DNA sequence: TGTGCCAGCCGGCGGGGTAACACCGGGGAGCTGTTTTTT.

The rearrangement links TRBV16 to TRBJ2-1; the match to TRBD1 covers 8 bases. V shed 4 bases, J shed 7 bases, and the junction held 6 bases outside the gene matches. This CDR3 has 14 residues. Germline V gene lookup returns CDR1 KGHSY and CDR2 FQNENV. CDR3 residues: CASSRSGQGNEQFF. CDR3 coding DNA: TGTGCCAGCAGCCGTTCTGGACAGGGTAATGAGCAGTTCTTC. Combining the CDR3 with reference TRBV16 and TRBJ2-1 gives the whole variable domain GEEVAQTPKHLVRGEGQKAKLYCAPIKGHSYVFWYQQVLKNEFKFLISFQNENVFDETGMPKERFSAKCLPNSPCSLEIQATKLEDSAVYFCASSRSGQGNEQFFGPGTRLTVL.

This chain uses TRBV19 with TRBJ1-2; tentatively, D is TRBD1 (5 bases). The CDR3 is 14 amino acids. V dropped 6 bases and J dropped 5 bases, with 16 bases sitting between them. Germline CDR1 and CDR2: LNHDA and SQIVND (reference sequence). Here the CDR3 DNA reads TGTGCCAGTAGCCGTGCAGGGCGCGAATATGGCTACACCTTC. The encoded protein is CASSRAGREYGYTF.

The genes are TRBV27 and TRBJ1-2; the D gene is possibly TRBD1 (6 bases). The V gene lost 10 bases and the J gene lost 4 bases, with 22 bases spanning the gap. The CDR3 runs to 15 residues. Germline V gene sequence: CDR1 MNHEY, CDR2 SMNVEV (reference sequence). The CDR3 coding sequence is TGTGCCACCCAGCCCCGACAGGCCTTTCGCTATGGCTACACCTTC. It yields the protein CATQPRQAFRYGYTF.

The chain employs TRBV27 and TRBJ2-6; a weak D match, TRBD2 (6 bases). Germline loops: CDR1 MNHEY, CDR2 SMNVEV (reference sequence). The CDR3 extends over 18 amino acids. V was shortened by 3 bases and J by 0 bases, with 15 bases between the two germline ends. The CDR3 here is CASSLRGSGTSGANVLTF. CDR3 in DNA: TGTGCCAGCAGTTTGCGGGGTAGTGGGACCTCTGGGGCCAACGTCCTGACTTTC.